The T cell receptor beta chain under discussion was sequenced for a study of blood T cell repertoires in COVID-19. On the study more broadly: COVID-19 samples collected from the United States, Italy and Spain covered acute and convalescent phases.

Trimming removed 4 bases at V and 5 bases at J, with 11 bases between. The CDR3 covers 13 residues. CDR1 is LGHDT, CDR2 YNNKEL, per germline (reference sequence). Clones were sequenced by immunoSEQ multiplex PCR, and TCRdb holds only the in-frame ones, with some missing. The sample has under 300,000 clones; roughly 90% are singletons. Seattle cases were enrolled at active infection and followed longitudinally. The sample was peripheral blood. The chain is built from TRBV3-1 (or the pseudogene TRBV3-2) and TRBJ2-5; maybe TRBD2 (5 bases). The receptor comes from a woman in her seventies with COVID-19, enrolled during active disease. Here the CDR3 reads CASSLSGGETQYF. CDR3 DNA sequence: TGTGCCAGCAGCCTATCCGGCGGGGAGACCCAGTACTTC.